The 22 T cell receptor beta chains listed next were all sequenced from one sample in a study of blood T cell repertoires in COVID-19. TCRdb keeps only in-frame clones here, not all; method: immunoSEQ multiplex PCR. The sample holds about 330,000 clones, approximately 88% seen once. Sequencing was performed on peripheral blood. Every receptor here comes from a woman between 45 and 65 years old with active or convalescent COVID-19.

The chain recombines TRBV27 with TRBJ2-1; 7 bases are shared with TRBD2. The CDR3 extends over 14 amino acids. After removal of 7 bases from V and 4 bases from J, the junction contained 7 bases not matched to a gene. Germline V CDR1 and CDR2: MNHEY, SMNVEV (reference sequence). The CDR3 DNA is TGTGCCAGCAACCCTAGCGGACTTTACAATGAGCAGTTCTTC. It specifies CASNPSGLYNEQFF.

This clone has more than one count but fewer than ten. This chain uses TRBV5-1 with TRBJ2-2, with 10 bases that match TRBD2. This CDR3 contains 17 residues. In germline, CDR1 is SGHRS, CDR2 YFSETQ. V trimming: 0 bases; J trimming: 7 bases; junction bases outside the gene matches: 9. The CDR3 region is CASSLEASGSIGGELFF. The CDR3, as DNA: TGCGCCAGCAGCTTGGAGGCTAGCGGGAGCATTGGCGGGGAGCTGTTTTTT. The full variable domain, its missing parts supplied by reference TRBV5-1 and TRBJ2-2, is KAGVTQTPRYLIKTRGQQVTLSCSPISGHRSVSWYQQTPGQGLQFLFEYFSETQRNKGNFPGRFSGRQFSNSRSEMNVSTLELGDSALYLCASSLEASGSIGGELFFGEGSRLTVL.

J is TRBJ1-4 and V is TRBV6-1, with D unclear. The V end was cut by 3 bases, the J end by 3 bases, with 8 bases between. The germline CDR1 and CDR2 sequences are MNHNS and SASEGT. This CDR3 comprises 14 residues. As DNA, the CDR3 is TGTGCCAGCAGTGACCGGGAGCCTAATGAAAAACTGTTTTTT. It translates to CASSDREPNEKLFF.

The V and J genes are TRBV18 and TRBJ2-2; 8 positions agree with TRBD1. J gave up 0 bases and V 3 bases, and 3 bases lay outside the gene matches. Germline CDR1 and CDR2: KGHSH and LQKENI. The CDR3 runs 16 residues. In DNA, the CDR3 is TGTGCCAGCTCACCGACAGGGGCGGCGAACACCGGGGAGCTGTTTTTT. Protein product: CASSPTGAANTGELFF. The full variable domain, in which reference TRBV18 and TRBJ2-2 provide the parts outside the CDR3, is NAGVMQNPRHLVRRRGQEARLRCSPMKGHSHVYWYRQLPEEGLKFMVYLQKENIIDESGMPKERFSAEFPKEGPSILRIQQVVRGDSAAYFCASSPTGAANTGELFFGEGSRLTVL.

This chain joins TRBV24-1 and TRBJ2-1, with D tentatively TRBD1 (7 bases). V was shortened by 2 bases and J by 8 bases, with 18 bases between the two germline ends. Germline values: CDR1 KGHDR, CDR2 SFDVKD. The CDR3 is 16 residues long. The CDR3 protein is CATSDSQGGGIHEQFF. The CDR3 region has the DNA TGTGCCACCAGTGATTCTCAGGGGGGCGGAATCCATGAGCAGTTCTTC.

The chain carries TRBV3-1 (or the pseudogene TRBV3-2) and TRBJ2-3; possibly TRBD2 for D (6 bases). The CDR3 loop spans 15 amino acids. Looked up from germline, CDR1 is LGHDT and CDR2 is YNNKEL (reference sequence). The germline V and J ends were trimmed by 2 bases and 3 bases, with 12 bases remaining between them. The CDR3 DNA reads TGTGCCAGCAGCCAAACCAGCGGGTGGACAGATACGCAGTATTTT. Translated, it gives CASSQTSGWTDTQYF.

This chain links TRBV4-1 with TRBJ2-3; 11 nucleotides line up with TRBD2. Germline V gene data show CDR1 as MGHRA and CDR2 as YSYEKL. CDR3 length: 15 amino acids. The trim removed 5 bases at V and 2 bases at J, leaving 3 bases unmatched. The CDR3 region is CASSRLAGPTDTQYF. DNA of the CDR3: TGCGCCAGCAGCAGACTAGCGGGACCCACAGATACGCAGTATTTT.

A single count supports this clone. This chain links TRBV11-2 with TRBJ2-3, with 8 bases lining up with TRBD1. There are 16 residues in the CDR3. The germline CDR1 and CDR2 sequences are SGHAT and FQNNGV. V was pared by 0 bases and J by 5 bases, with 7 bases of the junction left unmatched. The CDR3 bases are TGTGCCAGCAGCTTAGATTCGGACAGGGTGGGAGATACGCAGTATTTT. Encoded protein: CASSLDSDRVGDTQYF.

This chain connects TRBV28 to TRBJ2-3, with D unclear. Trimming took off 2 bases at V and 6 bases at J, with 6 bases between the two ends. The CDR3 extends over 12 amino acids. Germline V CDR1 and CDR2: MDHEN, SYDVKM. This chain's CDR3 is CASSLPKDTQYF. The CDR3, as DNA: TGTGCCAGCAGTTTACCTAAGGATACGCAGTATTTT.

The rearrangement joins TRBV3-1 (or the pseudogene TRBV3-2) to TRBJ2-4; 8 bases agree with TRBD2. The CDR3 extends over 16 amino acids. Germline V gene data show CDR1 as LGHDT and CDR2 as YNNKEL (reference sequence). With V trimmed by 2 bases and J by 0 bases, 3 bases remained unmatched. The CDR3 nucleotides are TGTGCCAGCAGCCAACTTGCGGGGGGAGCCAAAAACATTCAGTACTTC. Protein sequence: CASSQLAGGAKNIQYF.

This clone has only a few counts. The J gene is TRBJ1-6, the V gene TRBV13; the match to TRBD1 covers 9 bases. The CDR3 consists of 17 residues. Germline loops: CDR1 PRHDT, CDR2 FYEKMQ (reference sequence). The V segment lost 6 bases and the J segment 14 bases; nucleotides outside the gene matches: 20. The CDR3 protein is CASSPRGIQGAMGTLHF. CDR3 DNA: TGTGCCAGCAGTCCGCGGGGCATACAGGGGGCGATGGGCACCCTCCACTTT.

The chain combines TRBV19 with TRBJ2-5, with 8 positions matching TRBD1. Germline CDR1 and CDR2: LNHDA and SQIVND (reference sequence). This CDR3 region has 14 residues. Trimming took 2 bases from V and 2 from J; bases not matched to a gene: 1. The CDR3 coding sequence is TGTGCCAGTAGTATACAGGGGGCTCAAGAGACCCAGTACTTC. Translated, it gives CASSIQGAQETQYF.

The rearrangement uses TRBV2 and TRBJ1-1; D gene uncertain. The CDR3 covers 13 residues. Trimming took off 8 bases at V and 1 base at J, with 11 bases between the two ends. Germline V gene sequence: CDR1 SNHLY, CDR2 FYNNEI. CDR3 in amino acids: CASSPNRNTEAFF. The DNA for the CDR3 is TGTGCCAGCTCTCCTAACAGGAACACTGAAGCTTTCTTT.

The V and J genes are TRBV7-2 and TRBJ2-3, with D perhaps matching TRBD1 (6 bases). The CDR3 length is 15 residues. The germline V and J ends were trimmed by 4 bases and 2 bases, with 13 bases remaining between them. Germline-derived CDR1 and CDR2 are SGHTA and FQGNSA. The CDR3 here is CASSSRQEHTDTQYF. CDR3 bases: TGTGCCAGCAGCTCCCGACAGGAACACACAGATACGCAGTATTTT.

The V and J genes are TRBV3-1 (or the pseudogene TRBV3-2) and TRBJ1-3, with D unclear. Germline values: CDR1 LGHDT, CDR2 YNNKEL (reference sequence). The CDR3 is made up of 14 amino acids. Trimming removed 0 bases at V and 1 base at J, with 4 bases between. CDR3 DNA: TGTGCCAGCAGCCAAGAGCGTTCTGGAAACACCATATATTTT. As protein: CASSQERSGNTIYF.

The chain joins TRBV7-9 to TRBJ2-1; weak D call: TRBD2 (6 bases). Trimming shortened V by 5 bases and J by 2 bases, and 19 bases separated the two germline ends. Germline lookup yields CDR1 SEHNR and CDR2 FQNEAQ (reference sequence). The CDR3 length is 17 residues. In nucleotides, the CDR3 is TGTGCCAGCAGCCCCCCCTCAATAGCGGCTCCCTACAATGAGCAGTTCTTC. Its translation is CASSPPSIAAPYNEQFF.

This rearrangement joins TRBV30 to TRBJ1-2; D might be TRBD1 (6 bases). CDR3 length: 14 residues. V lost 0 bases and J lost 4, with 12 bases in between. From germline, CDR1 is GTSNPN and CDR2 SVGIG (reference sequence). DNA for the CDR3: TGTGCCTGGAGTGTACCGCAGGGGATCTATGGCTACACCTTC. As protein: CAWSVPQGIYGYTF.

The chain joins TRBV18 to TRBJ1-2, with D possibly being TRBD1 (5 bases). The CDR3 is made up of 15 amino acids. Germline-derived CDR1 and CDR2 are KGHSH and LQKENI. V lost 0 bases to trimming and J lost 7 bases, with 15 bases between them. The CDR3 loop is CASSPPMLQGLGYTF. CDR3 coding DNA: TGTGCCAGCTCACCACCGATGCTCCAGGGTCTTGGCTACACCTTC.

This clone was recorded only once. The V and J genes are TRBV4-3 and TRBJ2-5; TRBD2 aligns across 13 bases. The CDR3 is 16 amino acids. Germline CDR1 is LGHNA and CDR2 is YSLEER. J was trimmed by 5 bases and V by 1 base; bases with no gene match: 4. This CDR3 reads CASSQGGLAGVETQYF. The CDR3 DNA reads TGCGCCAGCAGCCAAGGCGGACTAGCGGGAGTTGAGACCCAGTACTTC.

This clone was seen only a few times. The rearrangement uses TRBV12-3 or TRBV12-4 and TRBJ2-7; TRBD1 is a possible D gene (5 bases). This CDR3 contains 11 residues. V was cut by 8 bases and J by 3 bases, with 8 bases left in between. CDR3 in amino acids: CASADSYEQYF. The CDR3 region has the DNA TGTGCCAGCGCCGACAGCTACGAGCAGTACTTC.

This chain links TRBV5-4 with TRBJ2-1; TRBD2 agrees at 8 bases. V was clipped by 2 bases and J by 4 bases; unmatched bases: 11. Germline lookup yields CDR1 SGHNT and CDR2 YYREEE (reference sequence). The CDR3 is 17 residues long. This chain's CDR3 is CASSFGRTSQGYNEQFF. The CDR3 DNA reads TGTGCCAGCAGCTTCGGGAGGACTAGCCAGGGGTACAATGAGCAGTTCTTC.

This clone was seen once. The chain links TRBV9 to TRBJ2-3, with 8 bases fitting TRBD2. The V and J ends lost 4 bases and 0 bases, in that order; junction bases with no gene match: 19. Germline V gene sequence: CDR1 SGDLS, CDR2 YYNGEE. The CDR3 is made up of 20 amino acids. Here the CDR3 reads CASSLRQASGPTSSTDTQYF. CDR3 bases: TGTGCCAGCAGCCTCAGACAGGCTAGCGGGCCGACTTCTAGCACAGATACGCAGTATTTT.